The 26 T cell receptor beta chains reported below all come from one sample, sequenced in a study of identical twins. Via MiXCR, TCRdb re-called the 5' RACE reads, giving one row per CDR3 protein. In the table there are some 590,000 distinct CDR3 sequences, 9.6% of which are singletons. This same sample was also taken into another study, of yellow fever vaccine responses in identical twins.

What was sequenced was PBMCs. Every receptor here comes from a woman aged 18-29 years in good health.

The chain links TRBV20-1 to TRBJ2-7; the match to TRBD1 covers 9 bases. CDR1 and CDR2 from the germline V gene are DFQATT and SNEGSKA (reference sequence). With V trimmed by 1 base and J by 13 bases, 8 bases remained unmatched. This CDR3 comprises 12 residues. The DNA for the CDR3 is TGCAGTGCTAGAGGGGACAGGGTGGGGGAATACTTC. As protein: CSARGDRVGEYF.

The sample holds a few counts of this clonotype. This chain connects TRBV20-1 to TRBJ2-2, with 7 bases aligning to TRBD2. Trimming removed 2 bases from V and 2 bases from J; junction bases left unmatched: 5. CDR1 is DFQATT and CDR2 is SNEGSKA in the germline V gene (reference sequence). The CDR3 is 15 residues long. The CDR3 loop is CSARWGTTNTGELFF. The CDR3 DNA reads TGCAGTGCTAGATGGGGGACTACCAACACCGGGGAGCTGTTTTTT.

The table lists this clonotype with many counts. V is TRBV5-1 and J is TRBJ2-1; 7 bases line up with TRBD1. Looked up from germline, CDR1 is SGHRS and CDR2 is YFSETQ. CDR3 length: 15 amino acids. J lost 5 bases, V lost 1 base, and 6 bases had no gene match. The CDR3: CASSLLTGTNNEQFF. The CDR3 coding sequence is TGCGCCAGCAGCTTGCTGACAGGGACCAACAATGAGCAGTTCTTC.

The CDR3 loop reads CASSRPGQGAYGYTF. In nucleotides, the CDR3 is TGTGCCAGCAGTCGCCCGGGACAGGGGGCCTATGGCTACACCTTC. This sequence joins TRBV7-9 and TRBJ1-2; 12 bases align to TRBD1. This CDR3 has 15 amino acids. V gave up 6 bases and J gave up 4 bases; unmatched junction bases: 6. CDR1 SEHNR and CDR2 FQNEAQ come from the germline V gene (reference sequence).

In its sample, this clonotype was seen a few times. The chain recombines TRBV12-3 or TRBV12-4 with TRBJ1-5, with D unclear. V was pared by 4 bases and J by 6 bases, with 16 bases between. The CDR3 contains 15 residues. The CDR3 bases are TGTGCCAGCAGTTGGAAGAAGGGATTTACTCAGCCCCAGCATTTT. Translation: CASSWKKGFTQPQHF.

CDR3 nucleotides: TGTGCCTGGAGTTCAACGGGGGATCAGCCCCAGCATTTT. Protein sequence: CAWSSTGDQPQHF. The rearrangement joins TRBV30 to TRBJ1-5; a possible D gene is TRBD1 (5 bases). Trimming stripped 2 bases from V and 5 bases from J, with 10 bases between. The CDR3 is 13 residues long. From germline, CDR1 is GTSNPN and CDR2 SVGIG (reference sequence).

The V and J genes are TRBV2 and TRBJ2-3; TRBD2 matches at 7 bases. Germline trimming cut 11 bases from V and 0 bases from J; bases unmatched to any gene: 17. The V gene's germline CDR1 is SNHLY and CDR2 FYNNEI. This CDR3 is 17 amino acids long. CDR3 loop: CACCLALLARSTDTQYF. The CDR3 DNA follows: TGTGCCTGCTGTTTAGCCTTACTAGCGCGGAGCACAGATACGCAGTATTTT.

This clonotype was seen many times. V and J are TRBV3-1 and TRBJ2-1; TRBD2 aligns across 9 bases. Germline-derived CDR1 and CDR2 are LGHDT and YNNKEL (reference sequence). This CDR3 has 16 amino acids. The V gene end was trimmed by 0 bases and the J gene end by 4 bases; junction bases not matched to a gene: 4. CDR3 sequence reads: CASSQDLAGRYNEQFF. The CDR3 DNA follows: TGTGCCAGCAGCCAAGATCTAGCGGGGCGATACAATGAGCAGTTCTTC.

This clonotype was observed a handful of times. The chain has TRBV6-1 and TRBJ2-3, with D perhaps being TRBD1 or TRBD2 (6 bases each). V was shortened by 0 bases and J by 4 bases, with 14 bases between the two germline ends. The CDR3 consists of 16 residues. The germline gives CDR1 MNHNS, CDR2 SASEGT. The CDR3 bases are TGTGCCAGCAGTGAAGCGATAGGGGGGCTGGCAGATACGCAGTATTTT. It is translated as CASSEAIGGLADTQYF.

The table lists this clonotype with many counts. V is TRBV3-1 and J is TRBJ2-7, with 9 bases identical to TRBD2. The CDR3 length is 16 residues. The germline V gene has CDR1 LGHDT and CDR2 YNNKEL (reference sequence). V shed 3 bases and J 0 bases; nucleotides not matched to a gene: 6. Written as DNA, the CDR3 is TGTGCCAGCAGCCATAGCGGGAGAGGGGACTCCTACGAGCAGTACTTC. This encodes CASSHSGRGDSYEQYF.

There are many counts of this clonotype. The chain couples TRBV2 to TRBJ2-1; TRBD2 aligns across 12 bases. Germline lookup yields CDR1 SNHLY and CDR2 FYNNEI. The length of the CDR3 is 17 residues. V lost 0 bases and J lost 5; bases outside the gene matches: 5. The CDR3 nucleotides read TGTGCCAGCAGTGAAGCGTCGACTAGCGGGAGACACAATGAGCAGTTCTTC. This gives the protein CASSEASTSGRHNEQFF. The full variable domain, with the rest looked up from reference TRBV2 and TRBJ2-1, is EPEVTQTPSHQVTQMGQEVILRCVPISNHLYFYWYRQILGQKVEFLVSFYNNEISEKSEIFDDQFSVERPDGSNFTLKIRSTKLEDSAMYFCASSEASTSGRHNEQFFGPGTRLTVL.

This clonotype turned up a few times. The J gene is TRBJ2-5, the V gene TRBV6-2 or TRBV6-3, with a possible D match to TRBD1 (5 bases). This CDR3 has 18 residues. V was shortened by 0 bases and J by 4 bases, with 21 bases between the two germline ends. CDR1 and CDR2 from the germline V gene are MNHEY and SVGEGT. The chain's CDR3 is CASSYSTKVGRRRETQYF. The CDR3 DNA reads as TGTGCCAGCAGTTACTCGACAAAAGTGGGGCGACGGAGAGAGACCCAGTACTTC.

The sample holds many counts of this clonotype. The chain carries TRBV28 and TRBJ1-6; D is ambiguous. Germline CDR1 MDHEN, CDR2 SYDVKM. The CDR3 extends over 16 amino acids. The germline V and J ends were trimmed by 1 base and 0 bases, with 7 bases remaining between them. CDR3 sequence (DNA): TGTGCCAGCAGTTTATCGGTCGACTCCTATAATTCACCCCTCCACTTT. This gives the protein CASSLSVDSYNSPLHF.

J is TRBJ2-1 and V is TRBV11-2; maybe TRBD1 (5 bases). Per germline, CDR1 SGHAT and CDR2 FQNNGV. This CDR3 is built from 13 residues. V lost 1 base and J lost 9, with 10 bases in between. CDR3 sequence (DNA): TGTGCCAGCAGCTTAGTGATAGGGGTTGAGCAGTTCTTC. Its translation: CASSLVIGVEQFF.

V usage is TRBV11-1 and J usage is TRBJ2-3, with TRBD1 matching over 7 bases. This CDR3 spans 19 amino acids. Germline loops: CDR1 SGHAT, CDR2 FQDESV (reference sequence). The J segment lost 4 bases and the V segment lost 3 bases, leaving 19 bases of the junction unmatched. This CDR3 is CASSFSTVTGPGDPDTQYF. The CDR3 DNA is TGTGCCAGCAGCTTCTCGACAGTGACAGGGCCCGGAGACCCAGATACGCAGTATTTT.

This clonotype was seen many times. CDR3 in amino acids: CASSLLGNRPQHF. CDR3 sequence (DNA): TGTGCCAGCAGCTTATTAGGGAATAGGCCCCAGCATTTT. This chain joins TRBV7-2 and TRBJ1-5; D ambiguous. Germline V CDR1 and CDR2: SGHTA, FQGNSA. CDR3 length: 13 residues. V dropped 2 bases and J dropped 9 bases, with 11 bases sitting between them. The full variable domain, rest sourced from reference TRBV7-2 and TRBJ1-5, is GAGVSQSPSNKVTEKGKDVELRCDPISGHTALYWYRQSLGQGLEFLIYFQGNSAPDKSGLPSDRFSAERTGGSVSTLTIQRTQQEDSAVYLCASSLLGNRPQHFGDGTRLSIL.

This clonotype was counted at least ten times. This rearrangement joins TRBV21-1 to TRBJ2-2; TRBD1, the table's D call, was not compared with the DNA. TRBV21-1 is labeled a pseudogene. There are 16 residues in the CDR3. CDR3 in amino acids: CASNHRPPANTGELFF. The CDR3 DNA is TGTGCCAGCAACCATAGACCCCCTGCGAACACCGGGGAGCTGTTTTTT.

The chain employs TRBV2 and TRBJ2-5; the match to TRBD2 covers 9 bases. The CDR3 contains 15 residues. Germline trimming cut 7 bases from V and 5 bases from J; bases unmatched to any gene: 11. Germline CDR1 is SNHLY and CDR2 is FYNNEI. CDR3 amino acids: CASKGWSSGKETQYF. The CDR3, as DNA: TGTGCCAGCAAGGGGTGGTCTAGCGGGAAGGAGACCCAGTACTTC.

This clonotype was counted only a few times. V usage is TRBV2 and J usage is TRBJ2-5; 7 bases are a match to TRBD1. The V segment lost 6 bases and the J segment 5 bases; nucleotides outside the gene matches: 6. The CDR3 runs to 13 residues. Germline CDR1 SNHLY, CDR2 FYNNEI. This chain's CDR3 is CASRTGIWETQYF. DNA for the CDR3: TGTGCCAGCAGGACAGGGATATGGGAGACCCAGTACTTC. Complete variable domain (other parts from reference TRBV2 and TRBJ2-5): EPEVTQTPSHQVTQMGQEVILRCVPISNHLYFYWYRQILGQKVEFLVSFYNNEISEKSEIFDDQFSVERPDGSNFTLKIRSTKLEDSAMYFCASRTGIWETQYFGPGTRLLVL.

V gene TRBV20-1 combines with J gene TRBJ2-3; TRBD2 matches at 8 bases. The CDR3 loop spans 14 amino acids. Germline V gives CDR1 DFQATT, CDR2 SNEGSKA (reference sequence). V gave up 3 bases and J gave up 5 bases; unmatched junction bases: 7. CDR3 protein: CSASGGGSGDTQYF. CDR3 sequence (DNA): TGCAGTGCTAGCGGGGGGGGATCTGGAGATACGCAGTATTTT.

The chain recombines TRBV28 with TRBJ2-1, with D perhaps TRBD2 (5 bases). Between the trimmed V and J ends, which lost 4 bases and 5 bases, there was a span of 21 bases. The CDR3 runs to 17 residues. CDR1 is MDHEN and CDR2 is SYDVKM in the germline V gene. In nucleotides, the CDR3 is TGTGCCAGCAGTTCGGGGTACGGGTACGAATCTAACAATGAGCAGTTCTTC. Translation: CASSSGYGYESNNEQFF. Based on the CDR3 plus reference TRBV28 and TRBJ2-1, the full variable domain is DVKVTQSSRYLVKRTGEKVFLECVQDMDHENMFWYRQDPGLGLRLIYFSYDVKMKEKGDIPEGYSVSREKKERFSLILESASTNQTSMYLCASSSGYGYESNNEQFFGPGTRLTVL.

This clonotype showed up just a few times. The DNA of the CDR3 is TGTGCCAGCAGCCAAATGAACCCCGGGGGACTAGCAGAAGAGACCCAGTACTTC. Translation: CASSQMNPGGLAEETQYF. This chain joins TRBV11-1 and TRBJ2-5; 9 bases map to TRBD2. Germline values: CDR1 SGHAT, CDR2 FQDESV (reference sequence). V was pared by 5 bases and J by 3 bases, with 16 bases of the junction left unmatched. The length of the CDR3 is 18 residues. Filled out from reference TRBV11-1 and TRBJ2-5, the complete variable domain reads EAEVAQSPRYKITEKSQAVAFWCDPISGHATLYWYRQILGQGPELLVQFQDESVVDDSQLPKDRFSAERLKGVDSTLKIQPAELGDSAMYLCASSQMNPGGLAEETQYFGPGTRLLVL.

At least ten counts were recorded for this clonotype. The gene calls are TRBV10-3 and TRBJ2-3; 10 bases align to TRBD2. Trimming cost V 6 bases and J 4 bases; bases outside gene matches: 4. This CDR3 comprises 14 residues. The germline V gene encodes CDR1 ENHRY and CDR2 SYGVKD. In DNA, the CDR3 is TGTGCCATCAGGCCCACTAGCGGGGCAGATACGCAGTATTTT. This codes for CAIRPTSGADTQYF.

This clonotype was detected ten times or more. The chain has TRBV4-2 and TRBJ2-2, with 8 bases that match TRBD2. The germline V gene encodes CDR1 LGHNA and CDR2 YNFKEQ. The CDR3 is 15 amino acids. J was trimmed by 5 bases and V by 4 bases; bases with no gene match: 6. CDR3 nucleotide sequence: TGTGCCAGCAGCCTCAGCGGGAGTGGAACCGGGGAGCTGTTTTTT. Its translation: CASSLSGSGTGELFF.

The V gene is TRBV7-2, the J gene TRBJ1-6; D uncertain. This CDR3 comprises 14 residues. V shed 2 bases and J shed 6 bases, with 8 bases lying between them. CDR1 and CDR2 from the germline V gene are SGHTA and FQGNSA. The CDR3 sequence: CASSLLQFNSPLHF. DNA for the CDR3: TGTGCCAGCAGCTTATTACAGTTTAATTCACCCCTCCACTTT.

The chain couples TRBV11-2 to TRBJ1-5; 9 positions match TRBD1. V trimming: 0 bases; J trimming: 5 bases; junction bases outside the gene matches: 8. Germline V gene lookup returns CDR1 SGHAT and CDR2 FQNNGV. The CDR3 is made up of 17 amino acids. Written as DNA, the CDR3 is TGTGCCAGCAGCTTAGACCACAGGGGGCGAAGTTATCAGCCCCAGCATTTT. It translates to CASSLDHRGRSYQPQHF.